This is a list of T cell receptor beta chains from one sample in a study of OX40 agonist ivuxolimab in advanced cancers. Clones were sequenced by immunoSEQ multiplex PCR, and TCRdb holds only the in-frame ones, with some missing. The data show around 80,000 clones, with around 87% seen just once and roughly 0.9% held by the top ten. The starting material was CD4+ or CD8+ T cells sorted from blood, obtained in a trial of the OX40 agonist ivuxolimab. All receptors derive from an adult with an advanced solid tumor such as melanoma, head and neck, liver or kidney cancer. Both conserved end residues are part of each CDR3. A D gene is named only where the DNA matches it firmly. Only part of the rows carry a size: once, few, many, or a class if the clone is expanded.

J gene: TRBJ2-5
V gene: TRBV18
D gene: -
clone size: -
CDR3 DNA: TGTGCCAGCTCATCGTACCAAGAGACCCAGTACTTC
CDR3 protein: CASSSYQETQYF

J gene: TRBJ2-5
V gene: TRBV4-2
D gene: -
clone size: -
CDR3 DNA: TGTGCCAGCAGCCACGGGACACCTGGGGAGACCCAGTACTTC
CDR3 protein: CASSHGTPGETQYF

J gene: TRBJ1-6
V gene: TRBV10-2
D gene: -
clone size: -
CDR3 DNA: TGCGCCAGCAGTGGGACAGCTACTAATTCACCCCTCCACTTT
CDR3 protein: CASSGTATNSPLHF

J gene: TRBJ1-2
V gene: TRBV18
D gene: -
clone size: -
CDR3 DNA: TGTGCCAGCTCCCACGGACACGAGAACTATGGCTACACCTTC
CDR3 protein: CASSHGHENYGYTF

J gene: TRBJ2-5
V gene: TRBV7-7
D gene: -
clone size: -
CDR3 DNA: TGTGCCAGCAGCTTAGGCGGTGGATTGGGTCAAGAGACCCAGTACTTC
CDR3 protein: CASSLGGGLGQETQYF

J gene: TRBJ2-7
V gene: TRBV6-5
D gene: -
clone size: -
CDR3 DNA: TGTGCCAGCCGGGACAACGCACTTTACGAGCAGTACTTC
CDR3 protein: CASRDNALYEQYF

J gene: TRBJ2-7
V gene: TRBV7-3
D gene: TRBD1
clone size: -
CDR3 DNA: TGTGCCAGCAGCAGAGATCCGGGACAGGGACTCTACGAGCAGTACTTC
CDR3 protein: CASSRDPGQGLYEQYF

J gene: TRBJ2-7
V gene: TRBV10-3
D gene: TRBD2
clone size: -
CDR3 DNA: TGTGCCATCAGTGAGACTAGCGGGGCCTCCTACGAGCAGTACTTC
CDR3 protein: CAISETSGASYEQYF

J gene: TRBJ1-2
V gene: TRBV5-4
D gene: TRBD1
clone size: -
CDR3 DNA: TGTGCCAGCAGCTTCGGACAGGGAGGAGCTAGCGGCTACACCTTC
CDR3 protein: CASSFGQGGASGYTF

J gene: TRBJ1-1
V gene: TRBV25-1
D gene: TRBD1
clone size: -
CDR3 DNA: TGTGCCAGCGCCAGGGGGGGAGACACTGAAGCTTTCTTT
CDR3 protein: CASARGGDTEAFF

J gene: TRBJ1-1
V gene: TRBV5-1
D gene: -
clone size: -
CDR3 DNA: TGCGCCAGCAGCTTGTTAGGGGGAAACACTGAAGCTTTCTTT
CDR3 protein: CASSLLGGNTEAFF

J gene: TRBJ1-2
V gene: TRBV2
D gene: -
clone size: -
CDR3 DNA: TGTGCCAGCAGTGCTGACCCCTTCTATGGCTACACCTTC
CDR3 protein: CASSADPFYGYTF

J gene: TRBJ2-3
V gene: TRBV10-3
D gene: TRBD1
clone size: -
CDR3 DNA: TGTGCCATCACCGGGACAGGGCTAGGAGATACGCAGTATTTT
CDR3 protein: CAITGTGLGDTQYF

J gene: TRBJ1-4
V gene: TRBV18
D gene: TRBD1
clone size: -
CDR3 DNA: TGTGCCAGCTCACTGGACAGGACAGTTAATGAAAAACTGTTTTTT
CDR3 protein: CASSLDRTVNEKLFF

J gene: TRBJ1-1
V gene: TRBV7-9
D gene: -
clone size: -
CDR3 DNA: TGTGCCAGCAGCTTAAGAAAGTCGGGACAAAAGAACACTGAAGCTTTCTTT
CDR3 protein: CASSLRKSGQKNTEAFF

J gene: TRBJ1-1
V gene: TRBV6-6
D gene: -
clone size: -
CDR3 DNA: TGTGCCAGCAGTTCGGGCCAGCGGGGCACTGAAGCTTTCTTT
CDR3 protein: CASSSGQRGTEAFF

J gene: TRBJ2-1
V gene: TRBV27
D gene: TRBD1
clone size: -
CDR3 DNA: TGTGCCAGCAGAAGAAGACAGGGGGCTAGGGTAAATGAGCAGTTCTTC
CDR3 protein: CASRRRQGARVNEQFF

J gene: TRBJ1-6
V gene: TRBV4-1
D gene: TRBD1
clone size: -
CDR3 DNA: TGCGCCAGCAGCCAATGGACAGGGGGCAGGAATTCACCCCTCCACTTT
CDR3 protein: CASSQWTGGRNSPLHF

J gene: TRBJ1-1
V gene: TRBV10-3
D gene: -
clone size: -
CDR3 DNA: TGTGCCATCAGTGAGCTGGCGAACACTGAAGCTTTCTTT
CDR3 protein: CAISELANTEAFF

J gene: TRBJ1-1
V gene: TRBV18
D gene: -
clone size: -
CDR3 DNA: TGTGCCAGCTCACCTGGATCGAACACTGAAGCTTTCTTT
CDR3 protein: CASSPGSNTEAFF

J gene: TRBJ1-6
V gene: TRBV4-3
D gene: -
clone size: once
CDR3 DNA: TGCGCCAGCAGCCAGGATAGGAGGGTGGGTTCCTATAATTCACCCCTCCACTTT
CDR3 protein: CASSQDRRVGSYNSPLHF

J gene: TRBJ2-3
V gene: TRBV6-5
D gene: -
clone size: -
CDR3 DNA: TGTGCCAGCAGCTACTCCAGGGAACTAGGGACAGATACGCAGTATTTT
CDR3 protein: CASSYSRELGTDTQYF

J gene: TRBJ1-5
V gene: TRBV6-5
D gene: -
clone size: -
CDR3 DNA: TGTGCCAGCAGTCTAGTATCTTTAGGGCCCCAGCATTTT
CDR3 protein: CASSLVSLGPQHF

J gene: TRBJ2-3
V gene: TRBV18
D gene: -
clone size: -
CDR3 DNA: TGTGCCAGCTCACCAAATAGGGATGATACGCAGTATTTT
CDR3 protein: CASSPNRDDTQYF

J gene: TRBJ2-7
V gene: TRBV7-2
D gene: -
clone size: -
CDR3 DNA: TGTGCCAGCAGCCGTCCGGGACTTCCTGATACCTACGAGCAGTACTTC
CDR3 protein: CASSRPGLPDTYEQYF

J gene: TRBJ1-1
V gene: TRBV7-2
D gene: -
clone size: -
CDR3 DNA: TGTGCCAGCAGCTTCTCGGTCAGCACTGAAGCTTTCTTT
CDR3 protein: CASSFSVSTEAFF

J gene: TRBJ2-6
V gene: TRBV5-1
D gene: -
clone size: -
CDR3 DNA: TGCGCCAGCAGCCACCGGGTAGTGGATGACATGTCTGGGGCCAACGTCCTGACTTTC
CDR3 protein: CASSHRVVDDMSGANVLTF

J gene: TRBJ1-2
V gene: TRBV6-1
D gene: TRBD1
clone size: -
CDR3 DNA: TGTGCCAGCAGCGTCCAACAGGGGAGCTATGGCTACACCTTC
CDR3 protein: CASSVQQGSYGYTF

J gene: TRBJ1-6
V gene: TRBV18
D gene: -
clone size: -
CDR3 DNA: TGTGCCAGCTCACCAGGACAGCAAAATTCACCCCTCCACTTT
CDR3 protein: CASSPGQQNSPLHF

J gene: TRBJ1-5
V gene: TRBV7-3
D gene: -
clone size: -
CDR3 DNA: TGTGCCAGCAGACCAGATAGGGGGGGCAATCAGCCCCAGCATTTT
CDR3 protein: CASRPDRGGNQPQHF

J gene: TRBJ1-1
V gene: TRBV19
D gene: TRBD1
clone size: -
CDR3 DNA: TGTGCCAGTAGTAGGGGACAGACTCTCACTGAAGCTTTTTTT
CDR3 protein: CASSRGQTLTEAFF

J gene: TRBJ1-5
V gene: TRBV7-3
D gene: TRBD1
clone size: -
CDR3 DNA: TGTGCCAGCAGCTTGGGGACAGGGAACCAGCCCCAGCATTTT
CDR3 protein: CASSLGTGNQPQHF

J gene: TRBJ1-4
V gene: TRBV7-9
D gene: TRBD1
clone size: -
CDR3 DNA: TGTGCCAGCAGCTTCACCAGGGGGACAGGGGATGAAAAACTGTTTTTT
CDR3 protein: CASSFTRGTGDEKLFF

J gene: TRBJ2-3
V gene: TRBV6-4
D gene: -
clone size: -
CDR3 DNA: TGTGCCAGCAGGGAAGCGGGTACAGATACGCAGTATTTT
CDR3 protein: CASREAGTDTQYF

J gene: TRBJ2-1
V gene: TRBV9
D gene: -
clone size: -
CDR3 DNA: TGTGCCAGCAGCGCCTGGGACGTAGGTGAGCAGTTCTTC
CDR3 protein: CASSAWDVGEQFF

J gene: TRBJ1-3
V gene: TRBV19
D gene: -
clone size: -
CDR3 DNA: TGTGCCAGTAGTATAGCCGGCACTACTGGAAACACCATATATTTT
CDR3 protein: CASSIAGTTGNTIYF

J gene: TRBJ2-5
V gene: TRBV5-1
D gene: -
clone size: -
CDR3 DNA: TGCGCCAGCAGCTTGGCCCTAGCAGCAGAGACCCAGTACTTC
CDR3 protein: CASSLALAAETQYF

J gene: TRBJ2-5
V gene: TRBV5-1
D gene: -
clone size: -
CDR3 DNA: TGCGCTAGCGAGAGCGGTACGGCTGGAGAGACCCAGTACTTC
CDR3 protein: CASESGTAGETQYF

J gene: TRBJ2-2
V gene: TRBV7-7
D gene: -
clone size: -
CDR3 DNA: TGTGCCAGCAGCTCCGTTGGGGGTACCGGGGAGCTGTTTTTT
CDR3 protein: CASSSVGGTGELFF

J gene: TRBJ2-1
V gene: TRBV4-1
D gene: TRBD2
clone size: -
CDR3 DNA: TGCGCCAGCAGCCAGGGGGTTAGCGGGGGCGTATTCAATGAGCAGTTCTTC
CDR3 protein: CASSQGVSGGVFNEQFF

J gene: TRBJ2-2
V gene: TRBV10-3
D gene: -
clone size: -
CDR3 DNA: TGTGCCATCAGTGAGTCGAGTGGGACCTTTGGGACCGGGGAGCTGTTTTTT
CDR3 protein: CAISESSGTFGTGELFF

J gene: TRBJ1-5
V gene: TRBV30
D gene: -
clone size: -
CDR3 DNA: TGTGCCTGGAGCCCCGGAGGGGATCAGCCCCAGCATTTT
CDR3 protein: CAWSPGGDQPQHF

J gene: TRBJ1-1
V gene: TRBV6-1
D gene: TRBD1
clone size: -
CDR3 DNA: TGTGCCAGCAGTGCCGCCCCGGGACAGGGGAACACTGAAGCTTTCTTT
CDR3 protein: CASSAAPGQGNTEAFF

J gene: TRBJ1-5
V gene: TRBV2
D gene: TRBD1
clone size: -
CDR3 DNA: TGTGCCAGCAGGGGACAGGGCCATCAGCCCCAGCATTTT
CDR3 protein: CASRGQGHQPQHF

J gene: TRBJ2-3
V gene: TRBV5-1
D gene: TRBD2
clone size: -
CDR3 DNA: TGCGCCAGCAGCTTGTCGAGCGGGGGGGCGGCAGATACGCAGTATTTT
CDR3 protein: CASSLSSGGAADTQYF

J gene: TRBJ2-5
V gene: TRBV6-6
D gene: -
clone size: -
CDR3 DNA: TGTGCCATCGGGGAGACCCAGTACTTC
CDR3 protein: CAIGETQYF

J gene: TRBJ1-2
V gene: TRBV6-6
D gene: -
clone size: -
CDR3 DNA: TGTGCCAGCAGTATGGGATTTTCTTATGGCTACACCTTC
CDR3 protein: CASSMGFSYGYTF

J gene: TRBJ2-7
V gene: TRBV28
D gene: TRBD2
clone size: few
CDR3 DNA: TGTGCCAGCAGTTCACCGGGACTAGCGGGCTCCTACGAGCAGTACTTC
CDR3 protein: CASSSPGLAGSYEQYF

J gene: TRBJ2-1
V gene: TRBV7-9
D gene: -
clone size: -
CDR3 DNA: TGTGCCAGCAGCTTAGTTACAGGGATCAATGAGCAGTTCTTC
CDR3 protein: CASSLVTGINEQFF

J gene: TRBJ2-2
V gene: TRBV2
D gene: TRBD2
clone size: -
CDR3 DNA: TGTGCCAGCAGTCCTAGGGATCTAGCGGGGGTGCGCCCGTCACCCGCGAACACCGGGGAGCTGTTTTTT
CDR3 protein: CASSPRDLAGVRPSPANTGELFF

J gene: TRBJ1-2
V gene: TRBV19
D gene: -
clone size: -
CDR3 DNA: TGTGCCAGTAGTACCTCCGGGACTCTCTTCTATGGCTACACCTTC
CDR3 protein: CASSTSGTLFYGYTF

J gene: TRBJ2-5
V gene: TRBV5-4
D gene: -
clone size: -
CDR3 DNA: TGTGCCAGCACGCCAGGGCTTGGGGGGACCCAGTACTTC
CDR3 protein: CASTPGLGGTQYF

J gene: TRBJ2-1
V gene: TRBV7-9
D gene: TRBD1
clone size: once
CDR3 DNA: TGTGCCAGCCAACAGGGGGCGGACAATGAGCAGTTCTTC
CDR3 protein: CASQQGADNEQFF

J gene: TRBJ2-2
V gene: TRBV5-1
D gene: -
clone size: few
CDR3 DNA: TGCGCCAGCAGCTTGGGTACAGGTACCACCGGGGAGCTGTTTTTT
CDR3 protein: CASSLGTGTTGELFF

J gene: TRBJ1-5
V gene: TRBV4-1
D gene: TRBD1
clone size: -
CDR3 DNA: TGCGCCAGCGGACAGGGTTCTGGGTCTAATCAGCCCCAGCATTTT
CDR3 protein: CASGQGSGSNQPQHF

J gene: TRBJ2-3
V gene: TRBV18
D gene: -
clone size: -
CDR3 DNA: TGTGCCAGCTCCCCGTCAGGACAGAAGGACGTTTTTAGCACAGATACGCAGTATTTT
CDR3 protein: CASSPSGQKDVFSTDTQYF

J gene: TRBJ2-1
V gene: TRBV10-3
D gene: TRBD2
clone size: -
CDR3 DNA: TGTGCCATCAGTGATCCCGGGACTAGCGGGGGGCCGAGCTCCTACAATGAGCAGTTCTTC
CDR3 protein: CAISDPGTSGGPSSYNEQFF

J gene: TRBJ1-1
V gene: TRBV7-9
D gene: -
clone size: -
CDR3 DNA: TGTGCCAGCAGCTTATCCACGATGAACACTGAAGCTTTCTTT
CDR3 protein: CASSLSTMNTEAFF

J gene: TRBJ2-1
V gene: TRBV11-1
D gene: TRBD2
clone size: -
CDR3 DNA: TGTGCCAGCAGCCCTTTAGCGGGAGGGCAATGGGAGCAGTTCTTC
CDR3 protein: CASSPLAGGQWEQFF

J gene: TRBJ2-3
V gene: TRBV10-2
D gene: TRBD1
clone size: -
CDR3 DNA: TGCGCCAGCAGGGGGGACAGGGTTAGCACAGATACGCAGTATTTT
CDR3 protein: CASRGDRVSTDTQYF